These 28 T cell receptor beta chains came from one sample sequenced in a study of blood T cell repertoires in COVID-19. Method: immunoSEQ multiplex PCR; TCRdb's copy keeps in-frame clones and lacks some. The table records about 220,000 clones, approximately 83% of them present only once. Sequencing was carried out using PBMCs or T cells enriched from blood (not recorded which). These receptors came from a woman aged 40 to 50 with acute COVID-19.

The V gene is TRBV21-1, the J gene TRBJ2-7; the table calls TRBD2, which could not be checked here. TRBV21-1 is a known pseudogene. This CDR3 spans 18 amino acids. The CDR3 nucleotides read TGTGCCAGCAGCGTAGATACGAGGGTGGCCCAGCCGTCCTACGAGCAGTACTTC. Translation gives CASSVDTRVAQPSYEQYF.

The chain combines TRBV5-1 with TRBJ1-1; D not certain. This CDR3 spans 15 amino acids. Per the germline V gene, CDR1 is SGHRS and CDR2 is YFSETQ. The germline V and J ends were trimmed by 4 bases and 11 bases, with 24 bases remaining between them. CDR3 residues: CASSRTTRETNRAFF. CDR3 in DNA: TGCGCCAGCAGCCGTACTACCCGGGAGACTAATAGGGCTTTCTTT. The variable domain in full, with the rest retrieved from reference TRBV5-1 and TRBJ1-1, is KAGVTQTPRYLIKTRGQQVTLSCSPISGHRSVSWYQQTPGQGLQFLFEYFSETQRNKGNFPGRFSGRQFSNSRSEMNVSTLELGDSALYLCASSRTTRETNRAFFGQGTRLTVV.

The V and J genes are TRBV30 and TRBJ1-2, with unresolved D. Germline CDR1 is GTSNPN and CDR2 is SVGIG (reference sequence). This CDR3 has 11 residues. V was shortened by 2 bases and J by 2 bases, with 3 bases between the two germline ends. CDR3 sequence (DNA): TGTGCCTGGAGTTTAAACTATGGCTACACCTTC. It is translated as CAWSLNYGYTF. The full variable domain, with the rest looked up from reference TRBV30 and TRBJ1-2, is SQTIHQWPATLVQPVGSPLSLECTVEGTSNPNLYWYRQAAGRGLQLLFYSVGIGQISSEVPQNLSASRPQDRQFILSSKKLLLSDSGFYLCAWSLNYGYTFGSGTRLTVV.

The CDR3 DNA reads TGTGCCACCAGCAAGGAGGGACAGGGGCTCATGAACACTGAAGCTTTCTTT. Protein product: CATSKEGQGLMNTEAFF. This chain joins TRBV15 and TRBJ1-1, with 10 bases aligning to TRBD1. The CDR3 spans 17 residues. Germline lookup yields CDR1 LNHNV and CDR2 YYDKDF (reference sequence). Germline trimming cut 4 bases from V and 0 bases from J; bases unmatched to any gene: 8.

A remark on this clone: The junction shows a germline mismatch at one end, possibly a read error. CDR3 sequence: CTSSSTRGEAGELFF. The CDR3 DNA sequence: TGTACCAGCTCATCTACGCGGGGAGAGGCCGGGGAGCTGTTTTTT. The gene calls are TRBV18 and TRBJ2-2, with a possible D match to TRBD2 (6 bases). CDR1 is KGHSH and CDR2 is LQKENI in the germline V gene. This CDR3 has 15 residues. Together with reference TRBV18 and TRBJ2-2, the CDR3 gives the full variable domain: NAGVMQNPRHLVRRRGQEARLRCSPMKGHSHVYWYRQLPEEGLKFMVYLQKENIIDESGMPKERFSAEFPKEGPSILRIQQVVRGDSAAYFCTSSSTRGEAGELFFGEGSRLTVL.

The chain links TRBV2 to TRBJ1-2; TRBD1 is a possible D gene (5 bases). Germline V gene sequence: CDR1 SNHLY, CDR2 FYNNEI. CDR3 length equals 14 residues. Trimming cost V 2 bases and J 0 bases, with 7 bases left between them. Written as DNA, the CDR3 is TGTGCCAGCAGTGAACAGGGAACTAACTATGGCTACACCTTC. It encodes CASSEQGTNYGYTF.

This rearrangement joins TRBV7-9 to TRBJ1-1; 7 nucleotides match TRBD1. The germline V gene encodes CDR1 SEHNR and CDR2 FQNEAQ (reference sequence). V lost 1 base, J lost 8 bases, and 4 bases stayed unmatched. The CDR3 runs to 13 residues. CDR3: CASSLEGAPEAFF. The CDR3 DNA reads TGTGCCAGCAGCTTAGAGGGGGCCCCCGAAGCTTTCTTT.

This chain connects TRBV7-8 to TRBJ2-7, with 8 bases that match TRBD1. There are 15 residues in the CDR3. CDR1 is SGHVS and CDR2 is FQNEAQ in the germline V gene. Trimming took 5 bases from V and 1 from J; bases not matched to a gene: 7. The CDR3 loop is CASSPRTGQSYEQYF. The CDR3 DNA reads TGTGCCAGCAGCCCCCGGACAGGGCAATCCTACGAGCAGTACTTC.

This clone showed up just a few times. This rearrangement joins TRBV18 to TRBJ2-2; D perhaps matches TRBD2 (5 bases). Germline loops: CDR1 KGHSH, CDR2 LQKENI. The CDR3 has 14 residues. V gave up 3 bases and J gave up 1 base, with 6 bases separating them. The CDR3: CASSPGENTGELFF. The DNA of the CDR3 is TGTGCCAGCTCACCGGGAGAGAACACCGGGGAGCTGTTTTTT.

The rearrangement links TRBV4-1 to TRBJ2-1; D remains unclear. The CDR3 runs to 16 residues. The V gene's germline CDR1 is MGHRA and CDR2 YSYEKL. With 1 base removed from V and 2 bases from J, the gap between germline ends came to 12 bases. CDR3 in amino acids: CASSQARQKAYNEQFF. The DNA of the CDR3 is TGCGCCAGCAGCCAAGCGAGACAAAAGGCCTACAATGAGCAGTTCTTC.

The chain is built from TRBV18 and TRBJ1-4, with 7 bases lining up with TRBD1. CDR1 and CDR2 (germline): KGHSH, LQKENI. The V and J ends lost 3 bases and 3 bases, in that order; junction bases with no gene match: 1. The length of the CDR3 is 14 residues. CDR3 bases: TGTGCCAGCTCACCCACAGGGGCTAATGAAAAACTGTTTTTT. This codes for CASSPTGANEKLFF. The full variable domain, its missing parts supplied by reference TRBV18 and TRBJ1-4, is NAGVMQNPRHLVRRRGQEARLRCSPMKGHSHVYWYRQLPEEGLKFMVYLQKENIIDESGMPKERFSAEFPKEGPSILRIQQVVRGDSAAYFCASSPTGANEKLFFGSGTQLSVL.

The rearrangement uses TRBV24-1 and TRBJ2-1; 8 bases are a match to TRBD2. Germline CDR1 KGHDR, CDR2 SFDVKD. The CDR3 spans 14 residues. J lost 4 bases, V lost 12 bases, and 10 bases had no gene match. The CDR3 nucleotides read TGTGCCTCTTCGGCGGGGGGCTATTACAATGAGCAGTTCTTC. Protein sequence: CASSAGGYYNEQFF.

The rearrangement uses TRBV3-1 (or the pseudogene TRBV3-2) and TRBJ1-1; D possibly corresponds to TRBD1 (5 bases). Germline CDR1 and CDR2: LGHDT and YNNKEL (reference sequence). V was trimmed by 4 bases and J by 7 bases, leaving 16 bases between them. The CDR3 totals 14 residues. In DNA form, the CDR3 reads TGTGCCAGCAGCCCCAATACGGGGACTGGTGAAGCTTTCTTT. It is translated as CASSPNTGTGEAFF.

Only a few counts were recorded for this clone. The V call is TRBV5-6, the J call TRBJ1-1, with D perhaps matching TRBD1 (6 bases). Germline V gene lookup returns CDR1 SGHDT and CDR2 YYEEEE. Trimming cost V 1 base and J 1 base, with 17 bases left between them. This CDR3 region has 17 residues. For the CDR3, the DNA is TGTGCCAGCAGCTTGATGACAGGCCAGGTCCGGAACACTGAAGCTTTCTTT. Amino acids: CASSLMTGQVRNTEAFF.

The chain joins TRBV28 to TRBJ2-7, with unresolved D. V lost 3 bases and J 2 bases, leaving 20 bases between the germline ends. CDR3 length: 17 residues. Per germline, CDR1 MDHEN and CDR2 SYDVKM. As DNA, the CDR3 is TGTGCCAGCAGTTTTTGGTCTCTGACTGGAAGACCCTACGAGCAGTACTTC. It is translated as CASSFWSLTGRPYEQYF.

The chain has TRBV7-8 and TRBJ2-2; 12 bases fit TRBD2. The germline CDR1 and CDR2 sequences are SGHVS and FQNEAQ. J gave up 7 bases and V 2 bases, and 5 bases lay outside the gene matches. The CDR3 extends over 16 amino acids. This chain's CDR3 is CASSLLAGGPDGELFF. CDR3 bases: TGTGCCAGCAGCTTACTAGCGGGGGGGCCCGACGGGGAGCTGTTTTTT.

V and J are TRBV6-5 and TRBJ2-2; D might be TRBD2 (5 bases). Germline V gene data show CDR1 as MNHEY and CDR2 as SVGAGI. Trimming stripped 4 bases from V and 5 bases from J, with 5 bases between. The CDR3 totals 12 residues. The CDR3, as DNA: TGTGCCAGCAGTTCGGGAACCGGGGAGCTGTTTTTT. This codes for CASSSGTGELFF.

The chain links TRBV7-8 to TRBJ1-5; a weak D match, TRBD1 (5 bases). The CDR3 totals 14 residues. CDR1 and CDR2 (germline): SGHVS, FQNEAQ. Trimming shortened V by 2 bases and J by 5 bases, and 10 bases separated the two germline ends. In DNA form, the CDR3 reads TGTGCCAGCAGCTTAAATGGCAGGGATCAGCCCCAGCATTTT. It specifies CASSLNGRDQPQHF.

The gene calls are TRBV28 and TRBJ2-7, with 9 bases lining up with TRBD1. Germline CDR1 MDHEN, CDR2 SYDVKM. The CDR3 has 15 residues. The V segment lost 5 bases and the J segment 2 bases; nucleotides outside the gene matches: 7. The CDR3 nucleotides are TGTGCCAGCAGTACCCGGACAGGGGTAACCTACGAGCAGTACTTC. It is translated as CASSTRTGVTYEQYF.

The CDR3 DNA follows: TGTGCCAGCAGCTTCCCGAGGACAGGGTCCTACGAGCAGTACTTC. Residues: CASSFPRTGSYEQYF. The chain joins TRBV7-2 to TRBJ2-7; 8 nucleotides align to TRBD1. The trim removed 3 bases at V and 1 base at J, leaving 5 bases unmatched. CDR1 is SGHTA and CDR2 is FQGNSA in the germline V gene. CDR3 length: 15 amino acids.

V usage is TRBV28 and J usage is TRBJ1-4, with D perhaps TRBD1 (5 bases). Trimming took off 5 bases at V and 0 bases at J, with 16 bases between the two ends. The germline gives CDR1 MDHEN, CDR2 SYDVKM. The CDR3 is made up of 17 amino acids. CDR3 protein: CASSPRTPSATNEKLFF. The CDR3 DNA is TGTGCCAGCAGTCCAAGGACACCCTCAGCAACTAATGAAAAACTGTTTTTT.

J is TRBJ1-1 and V is TRBV29-1; D ambiguous. Germline CDR1 and CDR2: SQVTM and ANQGSEA. Trimming left V 5 bases short and J 1 base short, with 8 bases between. The CDR3 length is 12 residues. The CDR3 spells CSVLAGNTEAFF. The CDR3 DNA follows: TGCAGCGTTCTGGCGGGGAACACTGAAGCTTTCTTT.

The chain is built from TRBV5-1 and TRBJ1-2, with 9 nucleotides matching TRBD1. Germline loops: CDR1 SGHRS, CDR2 YFSETQ. The V gene end was trimmed by 3 bases and the J gene end by 4 bases; junction bases not matched to a gene: 4. The CDR3 has 14 amino acids. The chain's CDR3 is CASSSGQGSYGYTF. CDR3 sequence (DNA): TGCGCCAGCAGCTCGGGACAGGGAAGCTATGGCTACACCTTC.

V and J are TRBV28 and TRBJ2-1, with TRBD2 matching 10 bases. The CDR3 spans 13 residues. Germline trimming cut 6 bases from V and 12 bases from J; bases unmatched to any gene: 8. Per germline, CDR1 MDHEN and CDR2 SYDVKM. This CDR3 is CASRGAGGPWQFF. The CDR3, as DNA: TGTGCCAGCAGAGGAGCGGGAGGGCCCTGGCAGTTCTTC.

The chain carries TRBV6-2 or TRBV6-3 and TRBJ1-5; D not certain. Germline CDR1 and CDR2: MNHEY and SVGEGT. V gave up 2 bases and J gave up 4 bases, with 6 bases separating them. The CDR3 consists of 13 residues. The CDR3 here is CASSYDQNQPQHF. For the CDR3, the DNA is TGTGCCAGCAGTTACGATCAGAATCAGCCCCAGCATTTT.

The chain uses TRBV7-2 and TRBJ2-3; D is uncertain. The CDR3 sequence is 15 residues long. V lost 0 bases and J 1 base, leaving 8 bases between the germline ends. From germline, CDR1 is SGHTA and CDR2 FQGNSA. The CDR3 is CASSLALAGTDTQYF. CDR3 bases: TGTGCCAGCAGCTTAGCGTTGGCAGGCACAGATACGCAGTATTTT.

This clone was counted many times. Other DNA sequences in the same sample also yield this CDR3. This chain connects TRBV7-9 to TRBJ1-6, with TRBD1 matching over 9 bases. J was trimmed by 3 bases and V by 4 bases; bases with no gene match: 4. Germline V gene lookup returns CDR1 SEHNR and CDR2 FQNEAQ (reference sequence). This CDR3 has 16 amino acids. The CDR3 DNA reads TGTGCCAGCAGCTCGGGACAGGGATTCTATAATTCACCCCTCCACTTT. Its protein product is CASSSGQGFYNSPLHF.

The chain recombines TRBV21-1 with TRBJ1-3. TRBV21-1 is reported as a pseudogene. The CDR3 extends over 13 amino acids. Written as DNA, the CDR3 is TGTGCCAGCCCCGGGGTCTCCGGAAACACCATATATTTT. It translates to CASPGVSGNTIYF.